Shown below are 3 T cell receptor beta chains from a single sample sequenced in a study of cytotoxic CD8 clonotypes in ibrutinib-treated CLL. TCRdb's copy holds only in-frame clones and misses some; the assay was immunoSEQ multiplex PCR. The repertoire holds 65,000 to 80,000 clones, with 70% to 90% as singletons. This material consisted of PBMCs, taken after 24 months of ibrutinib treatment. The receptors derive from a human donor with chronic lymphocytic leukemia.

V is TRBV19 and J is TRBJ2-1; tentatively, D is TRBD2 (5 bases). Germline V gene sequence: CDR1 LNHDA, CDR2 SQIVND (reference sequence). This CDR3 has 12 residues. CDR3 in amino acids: CAAEGPYNEQFF. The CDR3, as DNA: TGTGCTGCCGAGGGTCCCTACAATGAGCAGTTCTTC.

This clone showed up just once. CDR3 residues: CASSLEGIGINEQFF. The CDR3 region has the DNA TGTGCCAGCAGCTTAGAAGGGATTGGAATCAATGAGCAGTTCTTC. J is TRBJ2-1 and V is TRBV7-3; D is undetermined. With 2 bases removed from V and 6 bases from J, the gap between germline ends came to 14 bases. Germline CDR1 and CDR2: SGHTA and FQGTGA. This CDR3 is built from 15 residues. Drawing the rest from reference TRBV7-3 and TRBJ2-1, the complete variable domain is GAGVSQTPSNKVTEKGKYVELRCDPISGHTALYWYRQSLGQGPEFLIYFQGTGAADDSGLPNDRFFAVRPEGSVSTLKIQRTERGDSAVYLCASSLEGIGINEQFFGPGTRLTVL.

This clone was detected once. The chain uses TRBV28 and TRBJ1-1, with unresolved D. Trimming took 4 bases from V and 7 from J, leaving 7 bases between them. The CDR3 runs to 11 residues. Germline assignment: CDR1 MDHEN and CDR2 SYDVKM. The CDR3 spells CASSYQVEAFF. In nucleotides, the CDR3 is TGTGCCAGCAGTTATCAGGTTGAAGCTTTCTTT.